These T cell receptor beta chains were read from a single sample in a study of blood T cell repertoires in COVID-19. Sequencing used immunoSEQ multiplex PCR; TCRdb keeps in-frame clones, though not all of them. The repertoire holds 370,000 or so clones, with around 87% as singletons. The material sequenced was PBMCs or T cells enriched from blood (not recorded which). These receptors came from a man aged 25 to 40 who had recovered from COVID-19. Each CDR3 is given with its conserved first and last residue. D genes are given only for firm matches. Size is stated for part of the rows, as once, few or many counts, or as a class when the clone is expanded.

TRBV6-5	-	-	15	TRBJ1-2	TGTGCCAGCTCCAATGGTAGAGGCGCCCACTATGGCTACACCTTC	CASSNGRGAHYGYTF
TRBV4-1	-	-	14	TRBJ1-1	TGCGCCAGCAGCCAAGCGAGGCAGGGGCCTGAAGCTTTCTTT	CASSQARQGPEAFF
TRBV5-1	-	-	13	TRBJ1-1	TGCGCCAGCAGCGTAGAGGGTTTAACTGAAGCTTTCTTT	CASSVEGLTEAFF
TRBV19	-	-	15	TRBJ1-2	TGTGCCAGTAGTATAGATCGCTCGGGAATCTATGGCTACACCTTC	CASSIDRSGIYGYTF
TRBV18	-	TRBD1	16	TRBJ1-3	TGTGCCAGCTCACCACGAGGAGACAGGGGTGGAAACACCATATATTTT	CASSPRGDRGGNTIYF
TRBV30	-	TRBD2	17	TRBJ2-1	TGTGCCGCCCCCGGGACTAGGACCACATCTACAAGCAATGAGCAGTTCTTC	CAAPGTRTTSTSNEQFF
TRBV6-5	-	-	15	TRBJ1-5	TGTGCCAGCACCCAGAGGCAGGGGAGCAATCAGCCCCAGCATTTT	CASTQRQGSNQPQHF
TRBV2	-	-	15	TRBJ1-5	TGTGCCAGCAGTGAAGTCAGGGGTTCCCCGGCGCCCCAGCATTTT	CASSEVRGSPAPQHF
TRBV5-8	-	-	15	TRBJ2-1	TGTGCCAGCAGCTTGGGGGGGGGCCCTCCGGAGGAGCAGTTCTTC	CASSLGGGPPEEQFF
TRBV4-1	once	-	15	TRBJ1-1	TGCGCCAGCAGCCAAGAGGAGACAACTTCCAGGGGAGCTTTCTTT	CASSQEETTSRGAFF
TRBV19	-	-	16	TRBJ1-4	TGTGCCAGTAGTATCAATCCGGGACTGATTAATGAAAAACTGTTTTTT	CASSINPGLINEKLFF
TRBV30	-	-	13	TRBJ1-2	TGTGCCTGGAGCATGGGGGGAAACTATGGCTACACCTTC	CAWSMGGNYGYTF
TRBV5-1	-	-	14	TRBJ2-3	TGCGCCAGCAGCTTATCGGACTACCTAAATACGCAGTATTTT	CASSLSDYLNTQYF
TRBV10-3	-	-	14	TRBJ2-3	TGTGCCATCAGTGAGGCGGGGGCCCCAGATACGCAGTATTTT	CAISEAGAPDTQYF
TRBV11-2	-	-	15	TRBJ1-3	TGTGCCAGCAGCTTAGCCGCGGGGGCCAGAAACACCATATATTTT	CASSLAAGARNTIYF
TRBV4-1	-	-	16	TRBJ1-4	TGCGCCAGCAGCCAAGAAAATCCGATGGTGAGGGAAAAACTGTTTTTT	CASSQENPMVREKLFF
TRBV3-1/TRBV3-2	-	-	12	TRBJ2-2	TGTGCCAGCAGCCTACCAGGCGGGGAGCTGTTTTTT	CASSLPGGELFF
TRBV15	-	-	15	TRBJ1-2	TGTGCCACCAGCAAGGAAGGGGGTCATAACTATGGCTACACCTTC	CATSKEGGHNYGYTF
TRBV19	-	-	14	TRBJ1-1	TGTGCCAGTAGTATAGTGGGGGGGCCCACTGAAGCTTTCTTT	CASSIVGGPTEAFF
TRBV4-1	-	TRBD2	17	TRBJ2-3	TGCGCCAGCAGCCGGAGAACTAGCGGGGGGGATCGGGATACGCAGTATTTT	CASSRRTSGGDRDTQYF
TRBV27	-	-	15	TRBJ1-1	TGTGCCAGCAGTTTATCTCCAGGTTCGAACACTGAAGCTTTCTTT	CASSLSPGSNTEAFF
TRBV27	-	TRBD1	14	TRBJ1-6	TGTGCCAGCAGAATGGACAGGGGGGACTCACCCCTCCACTTT	CASRMDRGDSPLHF
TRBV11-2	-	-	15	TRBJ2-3	TGTGCCAGCAGCCCTCATCTAGGACTCACAGATACGCAGTATTTT	CASSPHLGLTDTQYF
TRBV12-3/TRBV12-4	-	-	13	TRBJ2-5	TGTGCCAGCAGTTTAGCCCTTCAAGAGACCCAGTACTTC	CASSLALQETQYF
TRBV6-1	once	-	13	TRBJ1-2	TGTGCCAGCAGTGACGGGAGGGGCTATGGCTACACCTTC	CASSDGRGYGYTF
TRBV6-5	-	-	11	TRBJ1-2	TGTGCCAGCAGAGTGAGTTATGGCTACACCTTC	CASRVSYGYTF
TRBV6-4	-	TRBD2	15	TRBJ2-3	TGTGCCAGCAGTGACTCTAGGGGAGGGACAGATACGCAGTATTTT	CASSDSRGGTDTQYF
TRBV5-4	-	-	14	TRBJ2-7	TGTGCCAGCAGCTTGGAGACAGCATCCTACGAGCAGTACTTC	CASSLETASYEQYF
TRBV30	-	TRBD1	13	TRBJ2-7	TGTGCCTGGAAAGACAGGGGATCCTACGAGCAGTACTTC	CAWKDRGSYEQYF
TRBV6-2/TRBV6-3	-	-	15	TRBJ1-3	TGTGCCAGCAGTTACGCGGGGTCCTCTGGAAACACCATATATTTT	CASSYAGSSGNTIYF
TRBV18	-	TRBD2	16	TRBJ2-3	TGTGCCAGCTCAACGGTAGCGGGGGAAAGCACAGATACGCAGTATTTT	CASSTVAGESTDTQYF
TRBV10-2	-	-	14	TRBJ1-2	TGCGCCAGCAGTGAGAACAGGCGGGGCTATGGCTACACCTTC	CASSENRRGYGYTF
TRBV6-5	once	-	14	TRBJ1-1	TGTGCCAGCAGTTACTGGGAGGGCTCTACTGAAGCTTTCTTT	CASSYWEGSTEAFF
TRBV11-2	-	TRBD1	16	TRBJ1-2	TGTGCCAGCAGCTTAGATCGAGGACAGGGACTCTCTGGCTACACCTTC	CASSLDRGQGLSGYTF
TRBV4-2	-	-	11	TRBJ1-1	TGTGCCAGCACCCTAGGGGGAGGGGCTTTCTTT	CASTLGGGAFF
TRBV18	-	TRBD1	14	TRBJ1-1	TGTGCCAGCTCACCACCCGTGACAGGGATAGAAGCTTTCTTT	CASSPPVTGIEAFF
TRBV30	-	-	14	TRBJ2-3	TGTGCCTCGTTAGCCGCCCCCTTCACAGATACGCAGTATTTT	CASLAAPFTDTQYF
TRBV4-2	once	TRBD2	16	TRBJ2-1	TGTGCCAGCAGCCAAGATCTAGCGGGGGGGTTCATTGAGCAGTTCTTC	CASSQDLAGGFIEQFF
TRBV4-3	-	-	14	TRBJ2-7	TGCGCCAGCAGCCAAGATAAGCGGGTTGGGGGGCAGTACTTC	CASSQDKRVGGQYF
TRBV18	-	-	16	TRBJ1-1	TGTGCCAGCTCACCACCGTCGTTAGTCACGAACACTGAAGCTTTCTTT	CASSPPSLVTNTEAFF
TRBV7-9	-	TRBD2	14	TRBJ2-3	TGTGCCACCGCGGGGGGGCGTAGCACAGATACGCAGTATTTT	CATAGGRSTDTQYF
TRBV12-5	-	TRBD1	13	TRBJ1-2	TGTGCTAGCTGGCGGCCCCCAGGGGGTGGCTACACCTTC	CASWRPPGGGYTF
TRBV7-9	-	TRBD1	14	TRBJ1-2	TGTGCCAGCAGTCTCACAGGGGTAGAGGGAGGCTACACCTTC	CASSLTGVEGGYTF
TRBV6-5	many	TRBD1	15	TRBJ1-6	TGTGCCAGCAGTTACTGGGGACAGGGCGTTTCACCCCTCCACTTT	CASSYWGQGVSPLHF
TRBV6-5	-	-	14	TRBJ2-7	TGTGCCAGCAGTTACCCTTCTCCCGGGGGCGAGCAGTACTTC	CASSYPSPGGEQYF
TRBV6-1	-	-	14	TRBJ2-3	TGTGCCAGCAGTGAGATCGCGGGCACAGATACGCAGTATTTT	CASSEIAGTDTQYF
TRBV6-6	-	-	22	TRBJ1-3	TGTGCCAGCAGTCCACATACCGGGGGTATGATTGTTGGAGACATGGACGGAAACACCATATATTTT	CASSPHTGGMIVGDMDGNTIYF
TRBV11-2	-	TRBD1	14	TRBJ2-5	TGTGCCAGCAGCCTAAAACCACAGGGGGAGACCCAGTACTTC	CASSLKPQGETQYF